These 27 T cell receptor beta chains originate from one sample sequenced in a study of graft-versus-host responses after intestinal transplantation. These receptors' antigens are unknown. TCRdb's table, derived via immunoSEQ multiplex PCR, lists solely in-frame clones and lacks some. Here the sample spans about 82,000 clones, about nine tenths being singletons. Specimen: unstimulated CD4+ T cells sorted from spleen or lymph node cells, collected before intestinal transplant. These receptors came from a human donor who received an intestinal transplant.

The chain couples TRBV30 to TRBJ1-6; 7 positions match TRBD1. The CDR3 covers 16 residues. The J segment lost 7 bases and the V segment lost 0 bases, leaving 9 bases of the junction unmatched. The germline gives CDR1 GTSNPN, CDR2 SVGIG (reference sequence). The chain's CDR3 is CAWSVGQPLPNSPLHF. DNA for the CDR3: TGTGCCTGGAGTGTGGGACAGCCTCTCCCAAATTCACCCCTCCACTTT.

This chain connects TRBV5-1 to TRBJ2-2; TRBD1 might be the D (6 bases). V shed 0 bases and J shed 5 bases, with 8 bases lying between them. The CDR3 loop spans 14 amino acids. Germline V gene sequence: CDR1 SGHRS, CDR2 YFSETQ. The CDR3 sequence: CASSLGGPTGELFF. CDR3 nucleotide sequence: TGCGCCAGCAGCTTGGGGGGGCCGACCGGGGAGCTGTTTTTT.

The table lists this clone with a few counts. The J gene is TRBJ1-2, the V gene TRBV10-3, with TRBD1 identical over 7 bases. This CDR3 has 15 residues. Trimming removed 4 bases from V and 0 bases from J; junction bases left unmatched: 5. The germline V gene has CDR1 ENHRY and CDR2 SYGVKD. CDR3 residues: CAISGGTVTNYGYTF. The CDR3 bases are TGTGCCATCAGTGGGGGGACAGTTACTAACTATGGCTACACCTTC.

The V and J genes are TRBV6-1 and TRBJ1-5; weak D call: TRBD1 (5 bases). CDR3 length equals 16 residues. Trimming took off 1 base at V and 4 bases at J, with 14 bases between the two ends. The germline gives CDR1 MNHNS, CDR2 SASEGT. The CDR3 DNA follows: TGTGCCAGCAGTGAAGTCGACAGTTCTTTTAATCAGCCCCAGCATTTT. Amino acid sequence: CASSEVDSSFNQPQHF.

A word on this clone: Sequence at one end of the junction differs from germline and may be a read error. The V gene is TRBV6-5, the J gene TRBJ1-2; TRBD1 might be the D (6 bases). Germline V lookup: CDR1 MNHEY, CDR2 SVGAGI. The CDR3 extends over 14 amino acids. CDR3 sequence: CASSDRTAAYGCTF. For the CDR3, the DNA is TGTGCCAGCAGTGACCGGACAGCCGCCTATGGCTGCACCTTC.

The V call is TRBV2, the J call TRBJ1-4, with D perhaps TRBD1 (5 bases). CDR3 length: 15 residues. The germline V gene encodes CDR1 SNHLY and CDR2 FYNNEI. V lost 3 bases to trimming and J lost 2 bases, with 10 bases between them. DNA of the CDR3: TGTGCCAGCAGTGAGGGGCGGGGGACTAATGAAAAACTGTTTTTT. Translation: CASSEGRGTNEKLFF.

In DNA, the CDR3 is TGTGCCAGCAGGCCCCGTGGGACAGGGGTTGGTCCACCCGAGAATGAGCAGTTCTTC. Translation gives CASRPRGTGVGPPENEQFF. The gene calls are TRBV2 and TRBJ2-1, with 10 bases matching TRBD1. Germline V lookup: CDR1 SNHLY, CDR2 FYNNEI. V shed 6 bases, J shed 7 bases, and the junction held 21 bases outside the gene matches. This CDR3 is built from 19 residues. Filled out from reference TRBV2 and TRBJ2-1, the complete variable domain reads EPEVTQTPSHQVTQMGQEVILRCVPISNHLYFYWYRQILGQKVEFLVSFYNNEISEKSEIFDDQFSVERPDGSNFTLKIRSTKLEDSAMYFCASRPRGTGVGPPENEQFFGPGTRLTVL.

The V and J genes are TRBV9 and TRBJ2-5, with D unclear. The J call could be wrong; TRBJ2-7 is a better fit for the DNA end. There are 14 residues in the CDR3. Germline assignment: CDR1 SGDLS and CDR2 YYNGEE. The CDR3: CASSTSPDGYEQYF. Written as DNA, the CDR3 is TGTGCCAGCAGCACATCACCCGACGGGTACGAGCAGTACTTC.

The chain employs TRBV7-2 and TRBJ1-5; tentative D call: TRBD1 (6 bases). CDR1 and CDR2 from the germline V gene are SGHTA and FQGNSA. The CDR3 length is 14 residues. Trimming cost V 5 bases and J 5 bases, with 13 bases left between them. CDR3 loop: CASSPQGVDQPQHF. In nucleotides, the CDR3 is TGTGCCAGCAGCCCACAGGGCGTCGATCAGCCCCAGCATTTT.

V usage is TRBV30 and J usage is TRBJ2-1, with a weak D call TRBD2 (6 bases). V was pared by 5 bases and J by 1 base, with 18 bases between. The CDR3 is made up of 16 amino acids. Germline loops: CDR1 GTSNPN, CDR2 SVGIG (reference sequence). This chain's CDR3 is CAWDEGGALSYNEQFF. CDR3 coding DNA: TGTGCCTGGGATGAAGGAGGGGCCCTATCCTACAATGAGCAGTTCTTC.

The chain couples TRBV10-2 to TRBJ1-6; 7 nucleotides agree with TRBD1. V shed 7 bases and J 5 bases; nucleotides not matched to a gene: 2. The V gene's germline CDR1 is WSHSY and CDR2 SAAADI. The length of the CDR3 is 13 residues. CDR3 DNA sequence: TGCGCCAGCACCGACAGGGATAATTCACCCCTCCACTTT. Translation gives CASTDRDNSPLHF.

The chain links TRBV20-1 to TRBJ1-1, with unresolved D. Deletions cut 8 bases from V and 4 bases from J, with 8 bases between. CDR3 length: 10 amino acids. Looked up from germline, CDR1 is DFQATT and CDR2 is SNEGSKA (reference sequence). CDR3 sequence: CSLAGTEAFF. For the CDR3, the DNA is TGCAGTCTAGCGGGCACTGAAGCTTTCTTT.

The chain joins TRBV9 to TRBJ2-3; 11 nucleotides match TRBD2. Germline V gene data show CDR1 as SGDLS and CDR2 as YYNGEE. V lost 4 bases, J lost 3 bases, and 10 bases stayed unmatched. The CDR3 contains 17 residues. In nucleotides, the CDR3 is TGTGCCAGCAGCTCGAAGAAGGTAGCGGGGGGGACAGATACGCAGTATTTT. Protein product: CASSSKKVAGGTDTQYF.

This sequence joins TRBV29-1 and TRBJ2-3; 10 nucleotides agree with TRBD1. The germline V gene encodes CDR1 SQVTM and CDR2 ANQGSEA. After removal of 5 bases from V and 0 bases from J, the junction contained 8 bases not matched to a gene. The CDR3 contains 16 residues. The CDR3 reads CSVTRPGQGSTDTQYF. The DNA for the CDR3 is TGCAGCGTTACCCGGCCGGGACAGGGGAGCACAGATACGCAGTATTTT.

The chain joins TRBV7-2 to TRBJ2-7; TRBD2 agrees at 7 bases. Trimming removed 5 bases from V and 0 bases from J; junction bases left unmatched: 13. The V gene's germline CDR1 is SGHTA and CDR2 FQGNSA. The CDR3 has 17 residues. For the CDR3, the DNA is TGTGCCAGCAGCCGTTCGGCACTGCGGGGGAGCTCCTACGAGCAGTACTTC. It translates to CASSRSALRGSSYEQYF.

V and J are TRBV4-3 and TRBJ2-5; 7 nucleotides match TRBD2. Germline assignment: CDR1 LGHNA and CDR2 YSLEER. V gave up 2 bases and J gave up 5 bases; unmatched junction bases: 8. The CDR3 runs 15 residues. The CDR3 DNA is TGCGCCAGCAGCCAAACCCCGGGGGGATGGGAGACCCAGTACTTC. Translating it yields CASSQTPGGWETQYF.

The chain combines TRBV20-1 with TRBJ1-2, with D unresolved. CDR3 length: 11 residues. The germline V gene has CDR1 DFQATT and CDR2 SNEGSKA (reference sequence). V lost 6 bases and J 5 bases, leaving 10 bases between the germline ends. CDR3 protein: CSAQSFYGYTF. CDR3 bases: TGCAGTGCCCAATCATTTTATGGCTACACCTTC.

The chain combines TRBV19 with TRBJ2-5; TRBD2 aligns across 9 bases. Germline CDR1 is LNHDA and CDR2 is SQIVND (reference sequence). CDR3 length equals 15 residues. Trimming at V came to 2 bases and at J to 5 bases, leaving 6 bases not matched to a gene. The CDR3 DNA follows: TGTGCCAGTAGTATATCTAGCGGGGAGGGGGAGACCCAGTACTTC. It specifies CASSISSGEGETQYF.

This rearrangement joins TRBV18 to TRBJ2-7; D is uncertain. The CDR3 has 12 residues. Germline lookup yields CDR1 KGHSH and CDR2 LQKENI. V was clipped by 6 bases and J by 3 bases, with 9 bases between them. This CDR3 is CASSLNVYEQYF. CDR3 DNA sequence: TGTGCCAGCTCTCTAAACGTCTACGAGCAGTACTTC.

The CDR3 reads CASSVDNNYGYTF. The DNA for the CDR3 is TGTGCCAGCAGCGTAGACAATAACTATGGCTACACCTTC. The rearrangement joins TRBV9 to TRBJ1-2; D not certain. Trimming shortened V by 0 bases and J by 1 base, and 4 bases separated the two germline ends. The CDR3 has 13 amino acids. In germline, CDR1 is SGDLS, CDR2 YYNGEE.

The J gene is TRBJ2-1, the V gene TRBV7-2, with 7 bases aligning to TRBD2. J gave up 0 bases and V 5 bases, and 7 bases lay outside the gene matches. Germline CDR1 and CDR2: SGHTA and FQGNSA. The CDR3 runs 16 residues. This CDR3 is CASSATSDSSYNEQFF. The CDR3, as DNA: TGTGCCAGCAGCGCAACTAGCGACAGCTCCTACAATGAGCAGTTCTTC.

The rearrangement links TRBV18 to TRBJ1-5; TRBD1 aligns across 7 bases. The CDR3 totals 16 residues. J lost 1 base, V lost 5 bases, and 8 bases had no gene match. CDR1 and CDR2 (germline): KGHSH, LQKENI. The CDR3 protein is CASSSKSGGSNQPQHF. Written as DNA, the CDR3 is TGTGCCAGCTCATCAAAATCAGGGGGAAGCAATCAGCCCCAGCATTTT.

This clone was seen only once. V usage is TRBV7-2 and J usage is TRBJ2-1, with TRBD2 matching 8 bases. This CDR3 is built from 14 residues. The junction had 15 bases not matched to a gene; V was cut back by 5 bases and J by 15 bases. Looked up from germline, CDR1 is SGHTA and CDR2 is FQGNSA. CDR3 amino acids: CASSVRGGAESPFF. The CDR3 DNA follows: TGTGCCAGCAGCGTCCGGGGGGGGGCCGAATCTCCGTTCTTC.

The rearrangement links TRBV11-3 to TRBJ1-1, with TRBD1 matching 7 bases. The CDR3 length is 13 residues. CDR1 is SGHNT and CDR2 is YENEEA in the germline V gene. V lost 3 bases, J lost 6 bases, and 4 bases stayed unmatched. The DNA for the CDR3 is TGTGCCAGCAGCTTTCCCCAGGGGGCTGAAGCTTTCTTT. Translation: CASSFPQGAEAFF.

This chain uses TRBV5-1 with TRBJ1-1; maybe TRBD1 (6 bases). This CDR3 is built from 15 residues. Germline V CDR1 and CDR2: SGHRS, YFSETQ. With 3 bases removed from V and 1 base from J, the gap between germline ends came to 13 bases. In nucleotides, the CDR3 is TGCGCCAGCAGCTCTTTGACAGGCCAGAACACTGAAGCTTTCTTT. This sequence encodes CASSSLTGQNTEAFF. Full variable domain (rest looked up from reference TRBV5-1 and TRBJ1-1): KAGVTQTPRYLIKTRGQQVTLSCSPISGHRSVSWYQQTPGQGLQFLFEYFSETQRNKGNFPGRFSGRQFSNSRSEMNVSTLELGDSALYLCASSSLTGQNTEAFFGQGTRLTVV.

This clone was recorded only once. The chain is built from TRBV30 and TRBJ1-6; maybe TRBD1 (6 bases). CDR3 length: 21 amino acids. CDR1 is GTSNPN, CDR2 SVGIG, per germline (reference sequence). V gave up 8 bases and J gave up 0 bases, with 32 bases separating them. In DNA, the CDR3 is TGTGCCCGCCTAAGAATGGACAGATCGAGGGAACTGAGCTCCTATAATTCACCCCTCCACTTT. Its protein product is CARLRMDRSRELSSYNSPLHF.

The genes are TRBV19 and TRBJ1-1, with unresolved D. Trimming removed 4 bases from V and 0 bases from J, with 9 bases in between. The CDR3 runs 14 residues. The germline V gene encodes CDR1 LNHDA and CDR2 SQIVND (reference sequence). CDR3 amino acids: CASSTRTLNTEAFF. In DNA form, the CDR3 reads TGTGCCAGTAGTACGCGCACTTTGAACACTGAAGCTTTCTTT.